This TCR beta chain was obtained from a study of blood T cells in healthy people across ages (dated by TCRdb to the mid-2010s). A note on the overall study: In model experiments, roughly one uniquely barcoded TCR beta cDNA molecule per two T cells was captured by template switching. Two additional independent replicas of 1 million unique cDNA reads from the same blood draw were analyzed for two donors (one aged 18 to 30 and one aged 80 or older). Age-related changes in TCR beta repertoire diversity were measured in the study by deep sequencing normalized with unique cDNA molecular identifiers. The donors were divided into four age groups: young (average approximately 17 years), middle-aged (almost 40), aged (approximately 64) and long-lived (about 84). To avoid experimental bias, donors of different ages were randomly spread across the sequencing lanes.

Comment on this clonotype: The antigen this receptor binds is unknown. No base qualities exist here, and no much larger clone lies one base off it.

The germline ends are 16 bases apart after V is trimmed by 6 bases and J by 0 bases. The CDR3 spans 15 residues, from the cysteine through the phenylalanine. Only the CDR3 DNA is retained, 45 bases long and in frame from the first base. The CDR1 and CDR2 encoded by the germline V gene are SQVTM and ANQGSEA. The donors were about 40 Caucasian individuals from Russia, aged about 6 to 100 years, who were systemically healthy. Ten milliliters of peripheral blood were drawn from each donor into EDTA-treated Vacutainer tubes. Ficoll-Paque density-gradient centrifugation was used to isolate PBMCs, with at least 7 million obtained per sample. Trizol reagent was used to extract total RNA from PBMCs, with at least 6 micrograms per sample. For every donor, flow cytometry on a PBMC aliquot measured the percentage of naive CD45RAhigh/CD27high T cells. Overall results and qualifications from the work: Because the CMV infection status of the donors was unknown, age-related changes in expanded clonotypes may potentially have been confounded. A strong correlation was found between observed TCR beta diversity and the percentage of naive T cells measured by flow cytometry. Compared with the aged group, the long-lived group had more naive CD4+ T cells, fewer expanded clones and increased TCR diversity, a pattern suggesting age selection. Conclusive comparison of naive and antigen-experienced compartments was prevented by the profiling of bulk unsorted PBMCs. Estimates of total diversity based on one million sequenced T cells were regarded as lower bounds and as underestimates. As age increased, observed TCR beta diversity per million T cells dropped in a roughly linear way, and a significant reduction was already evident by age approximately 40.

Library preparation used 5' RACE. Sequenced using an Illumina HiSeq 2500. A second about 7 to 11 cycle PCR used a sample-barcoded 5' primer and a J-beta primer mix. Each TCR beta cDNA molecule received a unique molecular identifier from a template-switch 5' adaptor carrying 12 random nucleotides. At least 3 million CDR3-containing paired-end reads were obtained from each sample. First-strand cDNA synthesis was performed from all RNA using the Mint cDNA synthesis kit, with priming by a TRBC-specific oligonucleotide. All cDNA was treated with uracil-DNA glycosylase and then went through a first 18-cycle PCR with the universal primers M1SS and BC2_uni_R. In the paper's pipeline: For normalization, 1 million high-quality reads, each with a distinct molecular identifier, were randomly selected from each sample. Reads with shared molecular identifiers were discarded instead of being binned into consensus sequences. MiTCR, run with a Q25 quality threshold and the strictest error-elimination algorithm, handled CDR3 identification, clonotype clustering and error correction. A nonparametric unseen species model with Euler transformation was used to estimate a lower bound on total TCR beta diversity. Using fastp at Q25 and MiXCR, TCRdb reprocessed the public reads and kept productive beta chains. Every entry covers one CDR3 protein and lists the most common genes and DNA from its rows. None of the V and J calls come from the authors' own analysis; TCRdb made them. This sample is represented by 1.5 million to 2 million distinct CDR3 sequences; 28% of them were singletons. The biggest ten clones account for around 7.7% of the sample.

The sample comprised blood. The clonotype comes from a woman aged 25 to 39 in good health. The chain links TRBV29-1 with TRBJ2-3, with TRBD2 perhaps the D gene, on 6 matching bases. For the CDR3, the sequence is CSVPAPGTSTDTQYF. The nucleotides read TGCAGCGTCCCCGCGCCGGGGACTAGCACAGATACGCAGTATTTT.